The source of this T cell receptor (beta chain) is a study of CD8+ T cells in alopecia areata. Overall study: Treated individuals took tofacitinib by mouth, 5 to 10 mg twice daily.

A single count supports this clone. The target antigen is unknown. Overall study findings and caveats: Mice showed clearer TCR sharing than patients did, a gap that was possibly HLA-related. Greater clonality was observed in lesional scalp samples, especially alopecia totalis/universalis, versus normal scalp.

cDNA reverse transcribed from extracted RNA served as the sequencing template. Some clones are missing from TCRdb's copy, which holds only in-frame ones; the method was immunoSEQ multiplex PCR. The profile shows about 180,000 clones, 50% to 60% of them singletons. The CDR3 contains 13 residues. Trimming took 6 bases from V and 3 from J, leaving 11 bases between them. Germline CDR1 SNHLY, CDR2 FYNNEI. V gene TRBV2 combines with J gene TRBJ1-1; D might be TRBD1 (5 bases). Sequencing used CD4+ T cells sorted from blood, obtained at week 0. The receptor was isolated from a human donor with alopecia areata. CDR3 nucleotide sequence: TGTGCCAGCAGACAGGACCGACACACTGAAGCTTTCTTT. Translated, it gives CASRQDRHTEAFF.